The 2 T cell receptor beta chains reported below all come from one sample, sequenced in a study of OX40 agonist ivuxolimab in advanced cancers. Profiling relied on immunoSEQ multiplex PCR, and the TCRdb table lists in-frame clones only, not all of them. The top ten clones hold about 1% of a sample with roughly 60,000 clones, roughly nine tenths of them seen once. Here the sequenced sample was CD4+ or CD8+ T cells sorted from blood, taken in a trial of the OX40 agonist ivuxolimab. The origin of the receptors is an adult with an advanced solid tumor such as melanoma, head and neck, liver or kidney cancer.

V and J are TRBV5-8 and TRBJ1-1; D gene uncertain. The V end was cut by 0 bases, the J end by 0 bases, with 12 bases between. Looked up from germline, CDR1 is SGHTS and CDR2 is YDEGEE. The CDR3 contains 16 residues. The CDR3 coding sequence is TGTGCCAGCAGCTTGGTAGGGATGAACCTGAACACTGAAGCTTTCTTT. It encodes CASSLVGMNLNTEAFF.

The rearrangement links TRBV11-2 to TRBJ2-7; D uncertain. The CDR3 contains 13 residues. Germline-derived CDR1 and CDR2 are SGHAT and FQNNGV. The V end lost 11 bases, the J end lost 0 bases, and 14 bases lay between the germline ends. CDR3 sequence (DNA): TGTGCCCCCTTAAGTCGGATCTCCTACGAGCAGTACTTC. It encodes CAPLSRISYEQYF.